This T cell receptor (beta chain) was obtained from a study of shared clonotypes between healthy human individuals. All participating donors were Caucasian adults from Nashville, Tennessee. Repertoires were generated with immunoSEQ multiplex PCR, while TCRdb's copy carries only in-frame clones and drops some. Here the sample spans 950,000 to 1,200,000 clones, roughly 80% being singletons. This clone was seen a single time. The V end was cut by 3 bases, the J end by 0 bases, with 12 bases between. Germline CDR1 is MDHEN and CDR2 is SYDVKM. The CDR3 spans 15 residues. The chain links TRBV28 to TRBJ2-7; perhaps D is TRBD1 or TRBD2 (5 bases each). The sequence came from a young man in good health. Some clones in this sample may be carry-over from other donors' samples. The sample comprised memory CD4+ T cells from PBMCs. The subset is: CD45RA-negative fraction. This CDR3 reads CASSFVGALSYEQYF. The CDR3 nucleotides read TGTGCCAGCAGTTTTGTCGGGGCGCTCTCCTACGAGCAGTACTTC.